The 8 T cell receptor beta chains below come from one sample, sequenced in a study of blood T cell repertoires in COVID-19. Only in-frame clones appear in the TCRdb table, and some are missing; sequencing was by immunoSEQ multiplex PCR. The sample yields 50,000 or so clones, approximately 80% seen once. The source material was peripheral blood. Every receptor here comes from a human donor with active or convalescent COVID-19. The donor label of this sample is uncertain.

This clone was detected only once. The chain uses TRBV19 and TRBJ2-6; D is possibly TRBD1 (5 bases). The CDR3 loop spans 15 amino acids. CDR1 is LNHDA, CDR2 SQIVND, per germline (reference sequence). V shed 7 bases and J shed 0 bases, with 10 bases lying between them. The CDR3 reads CASILGHSGANVLTF. The CDR3 nucleotides are TGTGCCAGTATCCTAGGACACTCTGGGGCCAACGTCCTGACTTTC.

This clone was observed a handful of times. The J gene is TRBJ1-2, the V gene TRBV7-2; TRBD1 matches 9 bases. The V segment lost 3 bases and the J segment 0 bases; nucleotides outside the gene matches: 5. Germline CDR1 is SGHTA and CDR2 is FQGNSA. The CDR3 has 16 amino acids. The DNA of the CDR3 is TGTGCCAGCAGCTTCGGGACAGGGAACGCTAACTATGGCTACACCTTC. Translation: CASSFGTGNANYGYTF.

The sample holds a few counts of this clone. The chain recombines TRBV5-4 with TRBJ2-3; D is possibly TRBD1 (6 bases). Germline V CDR1 and CDR2: SGHNT, YYREEE (reference sequence). V was shortened by 3 bases and J by 3 bases, with 8 bases between the two germline ends. The CDR3 has 13 residues. CDR3 residues: CASSSQGTDTQYF. As DNA, the CDR3 is TGTGCCAGCAGCTCGCAGGGGACAGATACGCAGTATTTT.

Only one count was recorded for this clone. V is TRBV19 and J is TRBJ2-7; a weak D match, TRBD1 (6 bases). The CDR3 sequence is 14 residues long. The germline V gene has CDR1 LNHDA and CDR2 SQIVND (reference sequence). The ends were cut back, 4 bases at V and 3 bases at J, with 13 bases in the middle. The CDR3 nucleotides read TGTGCCAGTAGTACGACCGGGACAAACTACGAGCAGTACTTC. Protein product: CASSTTGTNYEQYF.

The genes are TRBV28 and TRBJ1-2; 10 positions match TRBD1. Looked up from germline, CDR1 is MDHEN and CDR2 is SYDVKM. V shed 6 bases and J 7 bases; nucleotides not matched to a gene: 5. CDR3 size: 13 residues. Here the CDR3 DNA reads TGTGCCAGCAGCTGGGACAGGGGAGCTGGCTACACCTTC. It encodes CASSWDRGAGYTF.

This chain connects TRBV11-3 to TRBJ2-3; 11 nucleotides agree with TRBD2. The CDR3 totals 16 residues. Losses at the gene ends were 5 bases for V and 3 bases for J; bases not matched to a gene: 7. Per the germline V gene, CDR1 is SGHNT and CDR2 is YENEEA. CDR3 nucleotides: TGTGCCAGCAGCCGGCTAGCGGGAGGACGGACAGATACGCAGTATTTT. Its translation is CASSRLAGGRTDTQYF.

V and J are TRBV5-4 and TRBJ2-7; D gene ambiguous. The CDR3 has 14 amino acids. Trimming took off 0 bases at V and 5 bases at J, with 12 bases between the two ends. Germline V CDR1 and CDR2: SGHNT, YYREEE (reference sequence). CDR3 in amino acids: CASSLDTVRNEQYF. The DNA of the CDR3 is TGTGCCAGCAGCTTGGATACGGTGCGCAACGAGCAGTACTTC.

The V and J genes are TRBV5-5 and TRBJ1-2; D possibly corresponds to TRBD1 (5 bases). V lost 0 bases, J lost 5 bases, and 11 bases lay in between. The CDR3 sequence is 14 residues long. The V gene's germline CDR1 is SGHKS and CDR2 YYEKEE (reference sequence). Here the CDR3 DNA reads TGTGCCAGCAGCTTGGGAGGTCAGGGTTATGGCTACACCTTC. This gives the protein CASSLGGQGYGYTF.